One T cell receptor beta chain is described in this entry. A much larger clone is a single base away; this may be a read error. Time point specified: newly diagnosed GD, antithyroid drugs for less than 3 months. With RNA extracted from PBMCs as input, the TCR library was made. HTBI primers from iRepertoire and Arm-PCR of CDR3 regions yielded the TCR beta libraries. TCRdb re-called the multiplex PCR reads through MiXCR, storing one row per CDR3 protein. The sample consists of about 440,000 distinct CDR3 sequences, about a sixth of them appearing once. The data originate from a study of regulatory T cells in long-lasting Graves disease. With V trimmed by 2 bases and J by 10 bases, 5 bases remained unmatched. The germline CDR1 and CDR2 sequences are MNHEY and SMNVEV (reference sequence). This CDR3 has 13 residues. These data also featured in a second study, about T cells in Graves' hyperthyroidism and ophthalmopathy. This second study notes: First-round RT-PCR with HTBI primers amplified the TCR CDR3 region.

This chain uses TRBV27 with TRBJ2-1; the match to TRBD1 covers 7 bases. The material was peripheral blood mononuclear cells (PBMCs), obtained at new diagnosis, from a patient treated with antithyroid drugs. This clonotype was sampled from a young woman with Graves disease. The DNA for the CDR3 is TGTGCCAGCAGTTTAAAGGGGGCGTACGAGCAGTTCTTC. This codes for CASSLKGAYEQFF.